The 9 T cell receptor beta chains below were found in one sample sequenced in a study of T cell responses to AZD1222 COVID-19 vaccine. Some clones are missing from TCRdb's copy, which holds only in-frame ones; the method was immunoSEQ multiplex PCR. In the table there are 150,000 to 200,000 clones, 85% to 95% of which are singletons. The sequencing here drew on peripheral blood, taken on day 0 of AZD1222 vaccination. The receptors shown here come from an adult in good health.

The rearrangement links TRBV7-6 to TRBJ1-1, with D maybe TRBD1 (5 bases). Germline V gives CDR1 SGHVS, CDR2 FNYEAQ. The V end was cut by 2 bases, the J end by 8 bases, with 15 bases between. The length of the CDR3 is 14 residues. Here the CDR3 DNA reads TGTGCCAGCAGCTTAAGGGTCTCGGGGACCGAAGCTTTCTTT. This codes for CASSLRVSGTEAFF.

The genes are TRBV4-3 and TRBJ1-3; tentative D call: TRBD1 (5 bases). Deletions cut 0 bases from V and 4 bases from J, with 13 bases between. This CDR3 has 16 residues. CDR1 and CDR2 from the germline V gene are LGHNA and YSLEER. The CDR3 protein is CASSQDWGGVGNTIYF. The CDR3 nucleotides are TGCGCCAGCAGCCAAGATTGGGGCGGTGTGGGAAACACCATATATTTT.

The chain uses TRBV4-2 and TRBJ2-1, with D perhaps being TRBD1 or TRBD2 (5 bases each). The CDR3 spans 15 residues. The V end lost 4 bases, the J end lost 0 bases, and 10 bases lay between the germline ends. Germline V gene lookup returns CDR1 LGHNA and CDR2 YNFKEQ. The CDR3 loop is CASSPGTSSYNEQFF. Written as DNA, the CDR3 is TGTGCCAGCAGCCCAGGGACCAGCTCCTACAATGAGCAGTTCTTC.

The gene calls are TRBV18 and TRBJ1-4, with D unclear. The V gene's germline CDR1 is KGHSH and CDR2 LQKENI. This CDR3 region has 13 residues. The V end lost 3 bases, the J end lost 8 bases, and 10 bases lay between the germline ends. CDR3 sequence: CASSPVPSEKLFF. CDR3 DNA sequence: TGTGCCAGCTCACCGGTCCCGTCCGAAAAACTGTTTTTT.

This sequence joins TRBV28 and TRBJ1-2; D is perhaps TRBD1 (6 bases). CDR3 length equals 17 residues. Trimming took off 6 bases at V and 8 bases at J, with 28 bases between the two ends. Germline CDR1 MDHEN, CDR2 SYDVKM. CDR3 amino acids: CASRSREWGLVVGGYTF. CDR3 bases: TGTGCCAGCAGAAGCCGGGAGTGGGGGCTGGTGGTAGGGGGCTACACCTTC.

About this clone: Other DNA sequences in this specimen translate into the identical CDR3. The chain combines TRBV9 with TRBJ1-3, with D uncertain. The length of the CDR3 is 13 residues. Germline V gene lookup returns CDR1 SGDLS and CDR2 YYNGEE. Trimming cost V 3 bases and J 0 bases, with 4 bases left between them. The CDR3 reads CASSGSSGNTIYF. The CDR3 DNA reads as TGTGCCAGCAGCGGAAGCTCTGGAAACACCATATATTTT.

As DNA, the CDR3 is TGTGCCAGCAAAATGATAGGGGGGGCTCGCGAGCAGTACGTC. Translated, it gives CASKMIGGAREQYV. J is TRBJ2-7 and V is TRBV2; maybe TRBD2 (7 bases). V gave up 7 bases and J gave up 6 bases, with 19 bases separating them. The germline V gene has CDR1 SNHLY and CDR2 FYNNEI. The CDR3 length is 14 residues.

V gene TRBV29-1 combines with J gene TRBJ1-1; tentatively, D is TRBD1 (6 bases). The CDR3 consists of 13 residues. Trimming stripped 8 bases from V and 0 bases from J, with 13 bases between. Germline V lookup: CDR1 SQVTM, CDR2 ANQGSEA. For the CDR3, the DNA is TGCAGCTTTTGGACAGAATTGAACACTGAAGCTTTCTTT. Its translation is CSFWTELNTEAFF.

The genes are TRBV18 and TRBJ1-2; D possibly corresponds to TRBD1 (6 bases). The CDR3 has 17 residues. With 1 base removed from V and 1 base from J, the gap between germline ends came to 16 bases. Germline CDR1 and CDR2: KGHSH and LQKENI. The CDR3 loop is CASSPQGDPVLNYGYTF. CDR3 nucleotides: TGTGCCAGCTCACCACAGGGGGACCCAGTACTTAACTATGGCTACACCTTC.